These 21 T cell receptor beta chains were all obtained from the same sample, sequenced in a study of blood T cell repertoires in COVID-19. Libraries were prepared by immunoSEQ multiplex PCR; TCRdb keeps only in-frame clonotypes and omits some of them. The sample has about 290,000 clones, around 90% seen once. Sequencing used peripheral blood. These receptors all come from a woman in her forties who had recovered from COVID-19.

CDR3 coding DNA: TGTGCCAGCAGTTATCCCAGACTAGTTGGGGGGAATGAGCAGTTCTTC. Translation gives CASSYPRLVGGNEQFF. The chain couples TRBV6-9 to TRBJ2-1, with D possibly TRBD2 on 6 matching bases. With 2 bases removed from V and 7 bases from J, the gap between germline ends came to 18 bases. The CDR3 length is 16 residues. Germline V CDR1 and CDR2: MNHGY, SVAAGI.

The sample holds a few counts of this clone. J is TRBJ2-1 and V is TRBV30, with 9 bases that match TRBD2. Germline loops: CDR1 GTSNPN, CDR2 SVGIG (reference sequence). V lost 1 base and J lost 5; bases outside the gene matches: 0. The CDR3 is made up of 13 amino acids. The CDR3 region has the DNA TGTGCCTGGAGTGGCGGGAGGGACAATGAGCAGTTCTTC. Amino acids: CAWSGGRDNEQFF. The variable domain in full, completed from reference TRBV30 and TRBJ2-1, reads SQTIHQWPATLVQPVGSPLSLECTVEGTSNPNLYWYRQAAGRGLQLLFYSVGIGQISSEVPQNLSASRPQDRQFILSSKKLLLSDSGFYLCAWSGGRDNEQFFGPGTRLTVL.

This clone was counted between two and nine times. The chain links TRBV2 to TRBJ2-5; TRBD2 matches 9 bases. V trimming: 6 bases; J trimming: 5 bases; junction bases outside the gene matches: 4. CDR3 length: 13 amino acids. Germline assignment: CDR1 SNHLY and CDR2 FYNNEI. The CDR3 DNA reads TGTGCCAGCAGGCCTAGCGGGACGGAGACCCAGTACTTC. This translates into CASRPSGTETQYF.

The chain recombines TRBV28 with TRBJ2-7; 10 nucleotides agree with TRBD2. The length of the CDR3 is 16 residues. V shed 10 bases and J 0 bases; nucleotides not matched to a gene: 12. Germline-derived CDR1 and CDR2 are MDHEN and SYDVKM. This CDR3 reads CATQPPGTSASYEQYF. The CDR3 DNA sequence: TGTGCCACCCAGCCACCCGGGACTAGCGCCTCCTACGAGCAGTACTTC.

The V gene is TRBV5-6, the J gene TRBJ2-7, with a tentative D call TRBD2 (5 bases). This CDR3 region has 16 residues. From germline, CDR1 is SGHDT and CDR2 YYEEEE. V lost 4 bases to trimming and J lost 4 bases, with 21 bases between them. CDR3 in DNA: TGTGCCAGCAGCCGAGTATGGGCGGGTAGGTCTTACGAGCAGTACTTC. Encoded protein: CASSRVWAGRSYEQYF. Filled out from reference TRBV5-6 and TRBJ2-7, the complete variable domain reads DAGVTQSPTHLIKTRGQQVTLRCSPKSGHDTVSWYQQALGQGPQFIFQYYEEEERQRGNFPDRFSGHQFPNYSSELNVNALLLGDSALYLCASSRVWAGRSYEQYFGPGTRLTVT.

V gene TRBV3-1 (or the pseudogene TRBV3-2) combines with J gene TRBJ2-7; the D is unclear. The CDR3 consists of 13 residues. Germline V gene lookup returns CDR1 LGHDT and CDR2 YNNKEL (reference sequence). The V end lost 1 base, the J end lost 5 bases, and 9 bases lay between the germline ends. The CDR3 DNA reads as TGTGCCAGCAGCCAAGGAGCGACCCACGAGCAGTACTTC. It translates to CASSQGATHEQYF.

The chain employs TRBV2 and TRBJ2-1; 9 bases match TRBD2. CDR1 is SNHLY and CDR2 is FYNNEI in the germline V gene. The CDR3 runs 15 residues. The junction had 7 bases not matched to a gene; V was cut back by 6 bases and J by 4 bases. CDR3 amino acids: CASSILAGAYNEQFF. For the CDR3, the DNA is TGTGCCAGCAGCATACTAGCGGGCGCATACAATGAGCAGTTCTTC. Using reference TRBV2 and TRBJ2-1 for the parts outside the CDR3, the full variable domain is EPEVTQTPSHQVTQMGQEVILRCVPISNHLYFYWYRQILGQKVEFLVSFYNNEISEKSEIFDDQFSVERPDGSNFTLKIRSTKLEDSAMYFCASSILAGAYNEQFFGPGTRLTVL.

The genes are TRBV18 and TRBJ2-3; the match to TRBD2 covers 10 bases. J lost 2 bases, V lost 5 bases, and 4 bases had no gene match. CDR3 size: 15 residues. Per the germline V gene, CDR1 is KGHSH and CDR2 is LQKENI. The CDR3 loop is CASSASGGDTDTQYF. The CDR3 DNA sequence: TGTGCCAGCTCAGCGAGCGGGGGGGACACAGATACGCAGTATTTT. The full variable domain, in which reference TRBV18 and TRBJ2-3 provide the parts outside the CDR3, is NAGVMQNPRHLVRRRGQEARLRCSPMKGHSHVYWYRQLPEEGLKFMVYLQKENIIDESGMPKERFSAEFPKEGPSILRIQQVVRGDSAAYFCASSASGGDTDTQYFGPGTRLTVL.

The rearrangement joins TRBV18 to TRBJ2-1, with 11 bases matching TRBD2. Germline assignment: CDR1 KGHSH and CDR2 LQKENI. This CDR3 has 15 residues. With 1 base clipped from V and 9 bases from J, the junction kept 5 bases outside the gene matches. CDR3 nucleotide sequence: TGTGCCAGCTCACCACTAGCGGGAGGGGAGGCTGAGCAGTTCTTC. Translated, it gives CASSPLAGGEAEQFF.

This clone occurred once. This chain uses TRBV3-1 (or the pseudogene TRBV3-2) with TRBJ2-5; TRBD2 agrees at 9 bases. There are 15 residues in the CDR3. Looked up from germline, CDR1 is LGHDT and CDR2 is YNNKEL (reference sequence). Trimming at V came to 2 bases and at J to 4 bases, leaving 5 bases not matched to a gene. DNA of the CDR3: TGTGCCAGCAGCCAATTTGCGGGAGGGCGAGAGACCCAGTACTTC. Its protein product is CASSQFAGGRETQYF.

The CDR3 DNA reads TGCGCCAGCAGCTTGGCGGCGGGTTCAGGCACTGAAGCTTTCTTT. Residues: CASSLAAGSGTEAFF. This chain joins TRBV5-1 and TRBJ1-1, with unresolved D. The CDR3 is 15 amino acids. Trimming took off 0 bases at V and 4 bases at J, with 13 bases between the two ends. CDR1 SGHRS and CDR2 YFSETQ come from the germline V gene.

The chain recombines TRBV5-1 with TRBJ2-5, with D perhaps TRBD1 (5 bases). This CDR3 is 14 amino acids long. V was clipped by 4 bases and J by 4 bases, with 14 bases between them. Per the germline V gene, CDR1 is SGHRS and CDR2 is YFSETQ. In DNA, the CDR3 is TGCGCCAGCAGCCTGGACACCCGAGGAGAGACCCAGTACTTC. Its protein is CASSLDTRGETQYF.

V gene TRBV3-1 (or the pseudogene TRBV3-2) combines with J gene TRBJ2-3; D remains ambiguous. The germline V gene has CDR1 LGHDT and CDR2 YNNKEL (reference sequence). Trimming removed 1 base from V and 5 bases from J, with 7 bases in between. CDR3 length: 13 amino acids. In nucleotides, the CDR3 is TGTGCCAGCAGCCAAGCTGAGGTAGATACGCAGTATTTT. Residues: CASSQAEVDTQYF.

The chain employs TRBV5-5 and TRBJ1-1; D is possibly TRBD1 (5 bases). CDR1 SGHKS and CDR2 YYEKEE come from the germline V gene (reference sequence). The CDR3 sequence is 15 residues long. With 1 base removed from V and 3 bases from J, the gap between germline ends came to 13 bases. The CDR3 is CASSLMWGVDTEAFF. The CDR3 coding sequence is TGTGCCAGCAGCTTGATGTGGGGGGTGGACACTGAAGCTTTCTTT. Full variable domain (missing parts from reference TRBV5-5 and TRBJ1-1): DAGVTQSPTHLIKTRGQQVTLRCSPISGHKSVSWYQQVLGQGPQFIFQYYEKEERGRGNFPDRFSARQFPNYSSELNVNALLLGDSALYLCASSLMWGVDTEAFFGQGTRLTVV.

This rearrangement joins TRBV5-6 to TRBJ2-7, with TRBD2 matching over 10 bases. The CDR3 spans 15 residues. Germline trimming cut 4 bases from V and 3 bases from J; bases unmatched to any gene: 7. Germline CDR1 and CDR2: SGHDT and YYEEEE. The CDR3 bases are TGTGCCAGCAGCAGAAGGGGACTAGCGAACTACGAGCAGTACTTC. Translating gives CASSRRGLANYEQYF. The entire variable domain, with the rest obtained from reference TRBV5-6 and TRBJ2-7, is as follows: DAGVTQSPTHLIKTRGQQVTLRCSPKSGHDTVSWYQQALGQGPQFIFQYYEEEERQRGNFPDRFSGHQFPNYSSELNVNALLLGDSALYLCASSRRGLANYEQYFGPGTRLTVT.

CDR3 residues: CASSYSSNGDKYEQYF. Written as DNA, the CDR3 is TGTGCCAGCAGTTACTCGAGTAATGGGGACAAGTACGAGCAGTACTTC. The chain employs TRBV6-5 and TRBJ2-7; TRBD1 might be the D (6 bases). Trimming removed 0 bases from V and 4 bases from J, with 16 bases in between. Germline loops: CDR1 MNHEY, CDR2 SVGAGI. CDR3 length: 16 amino acids.

The genes are TRBV9 and TRBJ2-1; TRBD2 aligns across 7 bases. CDR1 and CDR2 from the germline V gene are SGDLS and YYNGEE. This CDR3 is built from 15 residues. V gave up 0 bases and J gave up 8 bases; unmatched junction bases: 8. The CDR3 region is CASSVEGLGEDEQFF. In nucleotides, the CDR3 is TGTGCCAGCAGCGTAGAAGGACTAGGAGAAGATGAGCAGTTCTTC.

The chain joins TRBV19 to TRBJ2-7; TRBD1 agrees at 8 bases. This CDR3 region has 13 residues. CDR1 is LNHDA and CDR2 is SQIVND in the germline V gene (reference sequence). With V trimmed by 4 bases and J by 3 bases, 2 bases remained unmatched. The CDR3 region is CASSNGQGYEQYF. CDR3 DNA sequence: TGTGCCAGTAGTAACGGACAGGGCTACGAGCAGTACTTC. The full variable domain, in which reference TRBV19 and TRBJ2-7 provide the parts outside the CDR3, is DGGITQSPKYLFRKEGQNVTLSCEQNLNHDAMYWYRQDPGQGLRLIYYSQIVNDFQKGDIAEGYSVSREKKESFPLTVTSAQKNPTAFYLCASSNGQGYEQYFGPGTRLTVT.

The V gene is TRBV28, the J gene TRBJ2-5; no firm D call. The germline V gene encodes CDR1 MDHEN and CDR2 SYDVKM. Trimming shortened V by 4 bases and J by 0 bases, and 6 bases separated the two germline ends. The CDR3 contains 13 residues. CDR3 coding DNA: TGTGCCAGCAGTTCAGCGTACCAAGAGACCCAGTACTTC. As protein: CASSSAYQETQYF.

For this clone: Additional DNA sequences in this sample encode the identical CDR3. This rearrangement joins TRBV6-5 to TRBJ1-2; D gene uncertain. The germline V gene has CDR1 MNHEY and CDR2 SVGAGI. Trimming stripped 6 bases from V and 5 bases from J, with 10 bases between. The CDR3 has 12 amino acids. CDR3 coding DNA: TGTGCCAGCAGCTACGGAGGATATGGCTACACCTTC. Translation gives CASSYGGYGYTF.

This clone is a singleton in its sample. J is TRBJ2-7 and V is TRBV12-5; 8 bases agree with TRBD1. This CDR3 is built from 13 residues. Germline V lookup: CDR1 LGHNT, CDR2 FRNRAP. The V gene end was trimmed by 7 bases and the J gene end by 4 bases; junction bases not matched to a gene: 6. The DNA of the CDR3 is TGTGCTAGTGTAGACGACAGGGGTTACGAGCAGTACTTC. This encodes CASVDDRGYEQYF.